These 23 T cell receptor beta chains came from one sample sequenced in a study of T-cell memory formation after mild COVID-19. TCRdb called the 5' RACE reads again in MiXCR, with one record for every CDR3 protein. In the table there are hundreds of thousands of distinct CDR3 sequences, 20% to 30% of which are singletons. Sequencing used PBMCs or a T cell subset sorted from them (not recorded which). These receptors all stem from an adult woman who had mild COVID-19 (a few samples of this study predate the infection). Cell type and time point are not known.

The sample holds a few counts of this clonotype. V usage is TRBV4-2 and J usage is TRBJ1-4; D remains ambiguous. Germline CDR1 reads LGHNA; CDR2 reads YNFKEQ. The ends were cut back, 0 bases at V and 1 base at J, with 9 bases in the middle. CDR3 size: 16 residues. The CDR3 DNA reads TGTGCCAGCAGCCAAGATTCCCGGAGAACTAATGAAAAACTGTTTTTT. It yields the protein CASSQDSRRTNEKLFF.

The rearrangement joins TRBV4-1 to TRBJ1-2; D call uncertain. V was clipped by 2 bases and J by 6 bases, with 13 bases between them. This CDR3 contains 14 residues. Germline-derived CDR1 and CDR2 are MGHRA and YSYEKL. CDR3: CASSQKTGYDGYTF. CDR3 nucleotides: TGCGCCAGCAGCCAAAAGACGGGCTATGATGGCTACACCTTC.

This clonotype was counted a few times. The CDR3 spells CASSQAILDTQYF. The CDR3 DNA is TGTGCCAGCAGCCAAGCTATCCTCGATACGCAGTATTTT. This rearrangement joins TRBV3-1 to TRBJ2-3; D remains unclear. Trimming pared 1 base from V and 6 bases from J, leaving 8 bases between. Germline assignment: CDR1 LGHDT and CDR2 YNNKEL (reference sequence). This CDR3 is 13 amino acids long.

This clonotype was picked up a small number of times. This sequence joins TRBV5-1 and TRBJ1-1, with 8 bases matching TRBD1. This CDR3 region has 12 residues. The germline gives CDR1 SGHRS, CDR2 YFSETQ. Trimming at V came to 4 bases and at J to 7 bases, leaving 3 bases not matched to a gene. As DNA, the CDR3 is TGCGCCAGCAGCCCCGGACAGGGTGAAGCTTTCTTT. As protein: CASSPGQGEAFF.

This clonotype was seen only once. The gene calls are TRBV20-1 and TRBJ2-1, with D possibly being TRBD1 (6 bases). The CDR3 totals 16 residues. The V and J ends lost 5 bases and 4 bases respectively, with 21 bases between them. Germline CDR1 reads DFQATT; CDR2 reads SNEGSKA (reference sequence). Here the CDR3 reads CSADPRGRGSYNEQFF. In DNA, the CDR3 is TGCAGTGCTGATCCAAGGGGCAGGGGATCATACAATGAGCAGTTCTTC.

This sequence joins TRBV6-5 and TRBJ1-3, with D tentatively TRBD1 (6 bases). Between the trimmed V and J ends, which lost 6 bases and 0 bases, there was a span of 12 bases. This CDR3 is 15 amino acids long. The germline V gene has CDR1 MNHEY and CDR2 SVGAGI. Here the CDR3 reads CASSSRTVSGNTIYF. The CDR3 region has the DNA TGTGCCAGCAGCTCCCGGACAGTCTCTGGAAACACCATATATTTT.

In its sample, this clonotype was seen a few times. This chain links TRBV20-1 with TRBJ1-1; D perhaps matches TRBD1 (5 bases). CDR3 length equals 15 residues. The germline CDR1 and CDR2 sequences are DFQATT and SNEGSKA (reference sequence). V gave up 5 bases and J gave up 1 base, with 17 bases separating them. In DNA form, the CDR3 reads TGCAGTGCTCGTTGGGGCTACAAAAGGAACACTGAAGCTTTCTTT. Translated, it gives CSARWGYKRNTEAFF.

The gene calls are TRBV5-1 and TRBJ1-1, with D hard to call. This CDR3 has 16 amino acids. The V gene's germline CDR1 is SGHRS and CDR2 YFSETQ. With 2 bases removed from V and 3 bases from J, the gap between germline ends came to 17 bases. The CDR3 loop reads CASSLAGYQRHTEAFF. The DNA for the CDR3 is TGCGCCAGCAGCTTAGCGGGGTATCAGCGCCACACTGAAGCTTTCTTT. The complete variable domain, with remaining parts taken from reference TRBV5-1 and TRBJ1-1, reads KAGVTQTPRYLIKTRGQQVTLSCSPISGHRSVSWYQQTPGQGLQFLFEYFSETQRNKGNFPGRFSGRQFSNSRSEMNVSTLELGDSALYLCASSLAGYQRHTEAFFGQGTRLTVV.

This clonotype was counted at least ten times. The chain employs TRBV6-2 or TRBV6-3 and TRBJ2-2; no clear D gene. The germline gives CDR1 MNHEY, CDR2 SVGEGT. The length of the CDR3 is 14 residues. Trimming took off 6 bases at V and 3 bases at J, with 11 bases between the two ends. CDR3 bases: TGTGCCAGCAGGCAGCCCTCGGACACCGGGGAGCTGTTTTTT. It specifies CASRQPSDTGELFF.

The V call is TRBV6-1, the J call TRBJ1-5, with 9 nucleotides matching TRBD1. The length of the CDR3 is 16 residues. Looked up from germline, CDR1 is MNHNS and CDR2 is SASEGT. J gave up 2 bases and V 4 bases, and 6 bases lay outside the gene matches. This CDR3 is CASSALGQGGNQPQHF. DNA of the CDR3: TGTGCCAGCAGTGCGCTGGGACAGGGAGGCAATCAGCCCCAGCATTTT.

This clonotype was seen a single time. A far larger clone is just one base off, so this is likely a read error. This sequence joins TRBV7-9 and TRBJ2-7; TRBD1 matches at 9 bases. CDR1 and CDR2 (germline): SEHNR, FQNEAQ (reference sequence). This CDR3 is 14 amino acids long. The trim removed 6 bases at V and 1 base at J, leaving 4 bases unmatched. The CDR3 DNA sequence: TGTGCCAGCAGACCCGGGACAGGGTCCTACGAGCAGTACTTC. This translates into CASRPGTGSYEQYF.

The chain joins TRBV29-1 to TRBJ2-1; 11 bases agree with TRBD2. The CDR3 runs to 18 residues. V lost 2 bases to trimming and J lost 4 bases; unmatched junction nucleotides: 13. CDR1 SQVTM and CDR2 ANQGSEA come from the germline V gene. CDR3 DNA sequence: TGCAGCGTTGAAAAGACAGGGGGGACTAGCGGAAATTACAATGAGCAGTTCTTC. Its protein is CSVEKTGGTSGNYNEQFF.

In its sample, this clonotype was seen a few times. The chain uses TRBV7-3 and TRBJ2-2; the D call may be TRBD1 or TRBD2 (7 bases each). The CDR3 runs 18 residues. V dropped 3 bases and J dropped 5 bases, with 22 bases sitting between them. Germline CDR1 and CDR2: SGHTA and FQGTGA. This chain's CDR3 is CASSFARGGLGRTGELFF. CDR3 DNA sequence: TGTGCCAGCAGCTTCGCCAGGGGGGGTTTAGGAAGAACCGGGGAGCTGTTTTTT.

This clonotype was seen only a few times. CDR3 nucleotide sequence: TGTGCCAGCAGTTACTCCATAACGGCGCATGAGCAGTTCTTC. This sequence encodes CASSYSITAHEQFF. The J gene is TRBJ2-1, the V gene TRBV6-5; D remains unclear. The V gene's germline CDR1 is MNHEY and CDR2 SVGAGI. This CDR3 is 14 amino acids long. The germline V and J ends were trimmed by 0 bases and 8 bases, with 11 bases remaining between them.

This clonotype was observed a handful of times. J is TRBJ2-1 and V is TRBV5-5; perhaps TRBD2 as D (5 bases). V lost 4 bases and J 5 bases, leaving 10 bases between the germline ends. Germline lookup yields CDR1 SGHKS and CDR2 YYEKEE (reference sequence). The CDR3 spans 13 residues. CDR3 sequence (DNA): TGTGCCAGCAGCACGGGAAGCCACAATGAGCAGTTCTTC. Protein product: CASSTGSHNEQFF.

CDR3 in amino acids: CASSEEEGRSYNEQFF. CDR3 coding DNA: TGTGCCAGCAGTGAAGAAGAGGGAAGGTCCTACAATGAGCAGTTCTTC. The rearrangement uses TRBV2 and TRBJ2-1, with a weak D call TRBD2 (5 bases). Between the trimmed V and J ends, which lost 1 base and 1 base, there was a span of 11 bases. The V gene's germline CDR1 is SNHLY and CDR2 FYNNEI. The CDR3 is 16 residues long.

The sample holds a few counts of this clonotype. The V and J genes are TRBV29-1 and TRBJ2-5; D perhaps matches TRBD2 (5 bases). This CDR3 has 14 amino acids. Per germline, CDR1 SQVTM and CDR2 ANQGSEA. V was cut by 1 base and J by 1 base, with 10 bases left in between. The CDR3: CSVEALGRQETQYF. CDR3 nucleotides: TGCAGCGTTGAAGCACTAGGACGCCAAGAGACCCAGTACTTC.

The chain employs TRBV5-1 and TRBJ2-7; TRBD1 agrees at 10 bases. Trimming at V came to 4 bases and at J to 3 bases, leaving 10 bases not matched to a gene. This CDR3 is 16 amino acids long. From germline, CDR1 is SGHRS and CDR2 YFSETQ. The CDR3: CASSPDPGQGIYEQYF. Written as DNA, the CDR3 is TGCGCCAGCAGCCCTGACCCGGGACAGGGGATCTACGAGCAGTACTTC.

V usage is TRBV15 and J usage is TRBJ1-1; TRBD1 matches 8 bases. With V trimmed by 2 bases and J by 10 bases, 6 bases remained unmatched. CDR1 is LNHNV, CDR2 YYDKDF, per germline (reference sequence). This CDR3 has 13 amino acids. In DNA form, the CDR3 reads TGTGCCACCAGCAGACTGGGACAGGCGGTAGCTTTCTTT. As protein: CATSRLGQAVAFF.

This clonotype was seen more than once but under ten times. This chain links TRBV20-1 with TRBJ2-3; 14 positions agree with TRBD2. Per the germline V gene, CDR1 is DFQATT and CDR2 is SNEGSKA (reference sequence). V lost 6 bases, J lost 4 bases, and 6 bases stayed unmatched. CDR3 length: 15 amino acids. CDR3 DNA: TGCAGTGCCCCGACTAGCGGGAGGGCCGCAGATACGCAGTATTTT. Translated, it gives CSAPTSGRAADTQYF.

The gene calls are TRBV7-8 and TRBJ2-7; 15 bases align to TRBD2. Trimming took 5 bases from V and 6 from J; bases not matched to a gene: 8. In germline, CDR1 is SGHVS, CDR2 FQNEAQ. This CDR3 comprises 16 residues. CDR3 loop: CASSPPGLAGGSEQYF. The CDR3 nucleotides read TGTGCCAGCAGCCCGCCAGGACTAGCGGGAGGGTCCGAGCAGTACTTC.

This clonotype has only a few counts. This chain connects TRBV29-1 to TRBJ2-7; unclear D gene. The CDR3 loop spans 13 amino acids. Trimming pared 0 bases from V and 6 bases from J, leaving 12 bases between. Germline V gene data show CDR1 as SQVTM and CDR2 as ANQGSEA. In DNA form, the CDR3 reads TGCAGCGTTGAAGAAAGCCCTGGGTCCGAGCAGTACTTC. Residues: CSVEESPGSEQYF.

The V and J genes are TRBV5-4 and TRBJ1-1; tentative D call: TRBD1 (6 bases). With 1 base removed from V and 1 base from J, the gap between germline ends came to 17 bases. The CDR3 consists of 17 residues. Germline V gene lookup returns CDR1 SGHNT and CDR2 YYREEE (reference sequence). As DNA, the CDR3 is TGTGCCAGCAGCTTGCGGCGCGTCACAGGGCAGAACACTGAAGCTTTCTTT. Protein: CASSLRRVTGQNTEAFF.